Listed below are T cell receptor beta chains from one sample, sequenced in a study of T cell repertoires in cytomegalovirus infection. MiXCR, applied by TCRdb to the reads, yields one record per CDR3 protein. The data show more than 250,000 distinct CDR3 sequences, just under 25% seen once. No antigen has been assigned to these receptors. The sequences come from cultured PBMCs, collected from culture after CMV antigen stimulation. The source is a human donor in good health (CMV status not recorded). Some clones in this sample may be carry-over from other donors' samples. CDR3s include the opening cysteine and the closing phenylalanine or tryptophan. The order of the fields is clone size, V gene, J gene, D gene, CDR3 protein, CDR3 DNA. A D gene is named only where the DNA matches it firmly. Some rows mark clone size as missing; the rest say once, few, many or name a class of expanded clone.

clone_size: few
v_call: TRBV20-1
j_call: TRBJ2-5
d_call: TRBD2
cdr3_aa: CSASGWGGKTQYF
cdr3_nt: TGCAGTGCTAGCGGTTGGGGGGGGAAGACCCAGTACTTC

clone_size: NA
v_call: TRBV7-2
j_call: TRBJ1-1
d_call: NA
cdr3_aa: CASSLQGGSTEAFF
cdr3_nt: TGTGCCAGCAGCTTACAAGGTGGTAGCACTGAAGCTTTCTTT

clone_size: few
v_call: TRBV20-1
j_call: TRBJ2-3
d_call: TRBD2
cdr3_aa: CSARDGGPSGRGGTTQYF
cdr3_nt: TGCAGTGCTAGAGATGGCGGACCTAGCGGGAGGGGCGGTACTACGCAGTATTTT

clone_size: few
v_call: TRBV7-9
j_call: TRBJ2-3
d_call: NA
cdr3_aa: CASRKDTQYF
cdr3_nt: TGTGCCAGCCGGAAGGATACGCAGTATTTT

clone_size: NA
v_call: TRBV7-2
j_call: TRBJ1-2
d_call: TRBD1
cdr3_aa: CASSRGGTGANYGYTF
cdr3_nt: TGTGCCAGCAGTCGAGGCGGGACAGGGGCTAACTATGGCTACACCTTC

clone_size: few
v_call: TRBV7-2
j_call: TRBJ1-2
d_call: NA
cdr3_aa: CASSFQPAGYTF
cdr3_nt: TGTGCCAGCAGCTTCCAGCCCGCTGGCTACACCTTC

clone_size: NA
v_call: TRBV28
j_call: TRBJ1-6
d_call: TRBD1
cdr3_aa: CASSSGQGESPLHF
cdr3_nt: TGTGCCAGCAGTTCGGGACAGGGTGAATCACCCCTCCACTTT

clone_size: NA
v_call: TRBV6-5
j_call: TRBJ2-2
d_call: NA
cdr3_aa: CASSYSGGGELFF
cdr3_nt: TGTGCCAGCAGTTACTCGGGAGGCGGGGAGCTGTTTTTT

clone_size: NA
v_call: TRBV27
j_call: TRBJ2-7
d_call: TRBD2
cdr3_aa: CASSPGTSGRDEQYF
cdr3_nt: TGTGCCAGCAGTCCAGGGACTAGCGGGAGGGACGAGCAGTACTTC

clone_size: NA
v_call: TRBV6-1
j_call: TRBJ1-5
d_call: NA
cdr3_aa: CASSEAPGNQPQHF
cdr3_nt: TGTGCCAGCAGTGAAGCCCCGGGGAATCAGCCCCAGCATTTT

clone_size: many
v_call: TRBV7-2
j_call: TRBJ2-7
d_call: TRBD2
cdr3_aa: CASSPRGGRFSYEQYF
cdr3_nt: TGTGCCAGCAGCCCTCGGGGCGGGAGGTTCTCCTACGAGCAGTACTTC

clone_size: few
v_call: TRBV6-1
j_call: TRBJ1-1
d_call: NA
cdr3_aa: CASSEVPGTEAFF
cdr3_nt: TGTGCCAGCAGTGAAGTTCCGGGCACTGAAGCTTTCTTT

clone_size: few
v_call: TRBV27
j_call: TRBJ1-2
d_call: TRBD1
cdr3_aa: CASSLGTGTALGYTF
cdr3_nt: TGTGCCAGCAGTTTGGGAACCGGGACAGCTTTGGGCTACACCTTC

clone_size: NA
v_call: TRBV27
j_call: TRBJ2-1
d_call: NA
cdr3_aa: CASSYRERYNEQFF
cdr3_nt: TGTGCCAGCAGTTACCGGGAGCGCTACAATGAGCAGTTCTTC

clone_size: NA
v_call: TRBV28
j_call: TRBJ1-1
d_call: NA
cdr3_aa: CASTLTLVYTEAFF
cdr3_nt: TGTGCCAGCACTTTGACTCTTGTATACACTGAAGCTTTCTTT

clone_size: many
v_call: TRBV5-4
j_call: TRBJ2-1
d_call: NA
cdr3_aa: CASSPGTSTYNEQFF
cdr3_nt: TGTGCCAGCAGCCCCGGGACTTCCACCTACAATGAGCAGTTCTTC

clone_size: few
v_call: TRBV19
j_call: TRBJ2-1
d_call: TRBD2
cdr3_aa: CASSTPRAGGPNEQFF
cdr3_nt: TGTGCCAGTAGTACCCCCAGGGCGGGAGGGCCCAATGAGCAGTTCTTC

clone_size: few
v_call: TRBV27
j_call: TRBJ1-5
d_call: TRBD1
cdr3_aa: CASRKGTAGGGLVQPQHF
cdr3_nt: TGTGCCAGCAGGAAGGGGACTGCAGGGGGGGGCCTAGTCCAGCCCCAGCATTTT

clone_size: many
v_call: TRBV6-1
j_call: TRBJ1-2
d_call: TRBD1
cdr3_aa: CASSGTGGGYGYTF
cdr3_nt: TGTGCCAGCAGCGGAACAGGGGGCGGCTATGGCTACACCTTC

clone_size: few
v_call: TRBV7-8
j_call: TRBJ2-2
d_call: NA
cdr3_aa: CASSLVLANTGELFF
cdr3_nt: TGTGCCAGCAGCTTGGTTCTAGCCAACACCGGGGAGCTGTTTTTT

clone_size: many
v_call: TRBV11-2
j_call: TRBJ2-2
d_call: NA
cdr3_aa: CASSPVLPSNTGELFF
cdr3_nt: TGTGCCAGCAGCCCCGTGCTGCCCTCGAACACCGGGGAGCTGTTTTTT

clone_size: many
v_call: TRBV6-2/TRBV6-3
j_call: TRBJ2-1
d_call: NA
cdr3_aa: CASSSPTMTGVSYNEQFF
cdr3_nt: TGTGCCAGCAGTTCCCCGACTATGACGGGAGTAAGTTACAATGAGCAGTTCTTC

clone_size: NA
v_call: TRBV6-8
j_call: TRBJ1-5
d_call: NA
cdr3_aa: CASSYSSGVTNQLQHF
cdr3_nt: TGTGCCAGCAGTTACTCGAGCGGGGTTACCAATCAGCTCCAGCATTTT

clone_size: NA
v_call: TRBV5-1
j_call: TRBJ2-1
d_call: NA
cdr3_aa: CASSLERHNEQFF
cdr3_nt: TGCGCCAGCAGCTTGGAGCGGCACAATGAGCAGTTCTTC

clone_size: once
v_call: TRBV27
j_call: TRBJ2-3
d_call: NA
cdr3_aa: CASSLGGASRTDTQYF
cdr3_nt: TGTGCCAGCAGTTTAGGTGGGGCCTCACGCACAGATACGCAGTATTTT

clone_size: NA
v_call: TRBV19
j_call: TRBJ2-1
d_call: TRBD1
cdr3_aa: CASTRPGQVYNEQFF
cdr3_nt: TGTGCCAGTACCCGCCCGGGACAGGTATACAATGAGCAGTTCTTC

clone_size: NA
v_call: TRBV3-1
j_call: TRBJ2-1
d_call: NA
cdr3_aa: CASSQGVPSYNEQFF
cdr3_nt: TGTGCCAGCAGCCAAGGGGTACCCTCCTACAATGAGCAGTTCTTC

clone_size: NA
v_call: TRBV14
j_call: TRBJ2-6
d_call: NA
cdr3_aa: CASSRTGPLGANVLTF
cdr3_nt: TGTGCCAGCAGCAGAACAGGCCCTTTGGGGGCCAACGTCCTGACTTTC

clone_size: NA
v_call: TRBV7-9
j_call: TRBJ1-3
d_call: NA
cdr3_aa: CASSLFGGYSGNTIYF
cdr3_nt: TGTGCCAGCAGCTTATTCGGGGGATACTCTGGAAACACCATATATTTT

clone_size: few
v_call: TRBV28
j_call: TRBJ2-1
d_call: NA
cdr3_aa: CASTLPPPYNEQFF
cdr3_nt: TGTGCCAGCACCCTCCCGCCCCCCTACAATGAGCAGTTCTTC

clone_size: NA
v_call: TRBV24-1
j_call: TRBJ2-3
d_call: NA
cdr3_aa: CATSDWDREDTQYF
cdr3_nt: TGTGCCACCAGTGATTGGGACCGAGAAGATACGCAGTATTTT

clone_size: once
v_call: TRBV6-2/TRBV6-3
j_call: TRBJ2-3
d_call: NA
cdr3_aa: CASRAHGVGDTQYF
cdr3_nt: TGTGCCAGCAGGGCCCATGGAGTAGGGGATACGCAGTATTTT

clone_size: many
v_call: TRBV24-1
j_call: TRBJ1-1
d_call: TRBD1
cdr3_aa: CATAPGTGTNTEAFF
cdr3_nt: TGTGCCACCGCACCCGGGACAGGGACCAACACTGAAGCTTTCTTT

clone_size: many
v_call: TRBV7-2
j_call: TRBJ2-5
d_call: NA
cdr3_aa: CASSNDHQETQYF
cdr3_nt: TGTGCCAGCAGCAACGACCACCAAGAGACCCAGTACTTC

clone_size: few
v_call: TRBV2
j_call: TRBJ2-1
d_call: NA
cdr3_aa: CASTTGTTFRANEQFF
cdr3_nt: TGTGCCAGCACGACCGGGACGACCTTTAGGGCCAATGAGCAGTTCTTC

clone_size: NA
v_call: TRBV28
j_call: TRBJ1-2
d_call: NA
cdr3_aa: CASGEDGRGYGYTF
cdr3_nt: TGTGCCAGCGGGGAGGACGGGAGAGGATATGGCTACACCTTC

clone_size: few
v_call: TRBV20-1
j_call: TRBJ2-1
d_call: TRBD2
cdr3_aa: CSARTSWGGNEQFF
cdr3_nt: TGCAGTGCCCGGACTAGCTGGGGGGGCAATGAGCAGTTCTTC

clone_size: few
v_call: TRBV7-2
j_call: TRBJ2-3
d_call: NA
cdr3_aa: CASSLVPFGELADTQYF
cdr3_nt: TGTGCCAGCAGCTTAGTCCCTTTCGGGGAGTTGGCAGATACGCAGTATTTT

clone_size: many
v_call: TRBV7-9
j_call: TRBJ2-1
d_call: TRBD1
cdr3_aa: CASSLGQGTYNEQFF
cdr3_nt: TGTGCCAGCAGCTTAGGACAGGGTACCTACAATGAGCAGTTCTTC

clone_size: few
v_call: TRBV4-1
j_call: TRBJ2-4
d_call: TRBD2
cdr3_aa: CASSPLGSGRANIQYF
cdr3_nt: TGCGCCAGCAGCCCCCTGGGTAGCGGGAGAGCAAACATTCAGTACTTC

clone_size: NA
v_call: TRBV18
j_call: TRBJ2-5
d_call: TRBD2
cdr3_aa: CASSPPTSGLLAETQYF
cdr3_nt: TGTGCCAGCTCACCACCGACTAGCGGGCTACTTGCCGAGACCCAGTACTTC

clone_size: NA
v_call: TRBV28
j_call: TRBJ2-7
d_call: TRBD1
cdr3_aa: CASSSGQFSSYEQYF
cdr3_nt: TGTGCCAGCAGCTCGGGACAGTTCAGCTCCTACGAGCAGTACTTC

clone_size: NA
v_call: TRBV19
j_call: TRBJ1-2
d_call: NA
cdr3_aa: CASSERVDGYTF
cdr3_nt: TGTGCCAGTAGTGAGAGAGTGGACGGCTACACCTTC

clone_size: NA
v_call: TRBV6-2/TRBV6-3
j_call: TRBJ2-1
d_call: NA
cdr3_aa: CASSYDGVRGPYNEQFF
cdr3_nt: TGTGCCAGCAGTTACGACGGCGTCAGGGGTCCGTACAATGAGCAGTTCTTC

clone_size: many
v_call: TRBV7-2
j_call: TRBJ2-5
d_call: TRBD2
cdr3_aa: CASSFWLAGVTGETQYF
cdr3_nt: TGTGCCAGCAGCTTCTGGCTAGCGGGAGTAACTGGAGAGACCCAGTACTTC

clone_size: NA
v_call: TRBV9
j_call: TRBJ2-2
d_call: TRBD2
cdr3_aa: CASSIAGTSGNTGELFF
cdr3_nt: TGTGCCAGCAGCATCGCCGGGACTAGCGGGAACACCGGGGAGCTGTTTTTT

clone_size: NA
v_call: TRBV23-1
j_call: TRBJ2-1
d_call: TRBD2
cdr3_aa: CASSQETSGENNEQFF
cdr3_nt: TGCGCCAGCAGTCAAGAGACTAGCGGAGAGAACAATGAGCAGTTCTTC

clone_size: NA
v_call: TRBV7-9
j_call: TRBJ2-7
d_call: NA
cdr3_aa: CASSLEGGRSSYEQYF
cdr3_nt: TGTGCCAGCAGCTTAGAAGGTGGGAGGAGCTCCTACGAGCAGTACTTC

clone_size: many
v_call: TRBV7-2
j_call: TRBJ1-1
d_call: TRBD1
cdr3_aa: CASSRGQLNTEAFF
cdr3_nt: TGTGCCAGCAGCCGGGGACAGCTGAACACTGAAGCTTTCTTT

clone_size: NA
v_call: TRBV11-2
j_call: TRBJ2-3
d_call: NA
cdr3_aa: CASSLEVKDTQYF
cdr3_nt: TGTGCCAGCAGCTTAGAAGTAAAAGATACGCAGTATTTT

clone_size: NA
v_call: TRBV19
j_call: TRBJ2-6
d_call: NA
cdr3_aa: CASSFGVAGANVLTF
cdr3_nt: TGTGCCAGTAGTTTTGGGGTTGCTGGGGCCAACGTCCTGACTTTC

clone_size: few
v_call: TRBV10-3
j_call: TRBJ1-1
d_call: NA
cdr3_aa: CAIKRGGPEFSEAFF
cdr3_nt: TGTGCCATCAAGAGGGGGGGCCCTGAATTTTCGGAAGCTTTCTTT

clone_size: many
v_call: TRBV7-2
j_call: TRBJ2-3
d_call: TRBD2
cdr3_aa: CASSLFAREGSGTQYF
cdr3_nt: TGTGCCAGCAGCTTATTTGCGCGGGAGGGCAGTGGTACGCAGTATTTT

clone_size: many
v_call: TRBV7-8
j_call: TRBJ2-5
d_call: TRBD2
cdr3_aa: CASSPGLAEETQYF
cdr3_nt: TGTGCCAGCAGCCCGGGACTAGCGGAAGAGACCCAGTACTTC

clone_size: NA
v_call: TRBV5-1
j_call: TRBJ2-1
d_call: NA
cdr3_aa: CASSLAGQTNEQFF
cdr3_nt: TGCGCCAGCAGCTTGGCCGGACAGACCAATGAGCAGTTCTTC

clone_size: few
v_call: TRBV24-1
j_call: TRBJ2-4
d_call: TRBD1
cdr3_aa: CATSEGGTGKNIQYF
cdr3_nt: TGTGCCACCAGTGAAGGGGGGACAGGTAAAAACATTCAGTACTTC

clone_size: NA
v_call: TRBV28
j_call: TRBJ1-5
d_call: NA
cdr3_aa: CASSSHVSNQPQHF
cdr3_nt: TGTGCCAGCAGTTCCCACGTTAGTAATCAGCCCCAGCATTTT

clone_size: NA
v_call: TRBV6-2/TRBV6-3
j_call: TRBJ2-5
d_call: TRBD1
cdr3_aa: CASTPADRRRGETQYF
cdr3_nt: TGTGCCAGCACCCCGGCGGACAGGAGGCGAGGAGAGACCCAGTACTTC

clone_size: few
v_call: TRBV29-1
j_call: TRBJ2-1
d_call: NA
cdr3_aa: CSVRGVGYNEQFF
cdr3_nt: TGCAGCGTTCGGGGAGTAGGCTACAATGAGCAGTTCTTC

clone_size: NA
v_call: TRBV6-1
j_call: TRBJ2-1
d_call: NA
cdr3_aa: CASSETARGSYNEQFF
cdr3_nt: TGTGCCAGCAGTGAAACAGCCAGGGGATCCTACAATGAGCAGTTCTTC